These 18 T cell receptor beta chains share one sample of origin, sequenced in a study of T cells in Graves' hyperthyroidism and ophthalmopathy. Amplified TCR beta CDR3 regions came from RNA transcripts. The TCR CDR3 was amplified in a first-round RT-PCR using the HTBI primer set. TCRdb re-derived calls from the multiplex PCR reads in MiXCR, one entry per CDR3 protein. The repertoire holds around 420,000 distinct CDR3 sequences, 15% to 17% seen once, with 7.5% to 8% in the top ten. Sequencing input: blood. The source of these receptors is a woman between 18 and 29 years old with Graves' hyperthyroidism.

This clonotype was counted a few times. The gene calls are TRBV9 and TRBJ2-1; no firm D call. The CDR3 is 12 residues long. CDR1 is SGDLS, CDR2 YYNGEE, per germline. Trimming pared 4 bases from V and 9 bases from J, leaving 11 bases between. CDR3 nucleotide sequence: TGTGCCAGCAGCCCGCTAGTTGCTGAGCAGTTCTTC. Translating gives CASSPLVAEQFF.

The chain recombines TRBV27 with TRBJ1-5; D gene uncertain. V lost 6 bases, J lost 3 bases, and 18 bases lay in between. Germline values: CDR1 MNHEY, CDR2 SMNVEV (reference sequence). The CDR3 totals 16 residues. The CDR3 DNA sequence: TGTGCCAGCAGAACCAAAGCAGGTGGTTCCAATCAGCCCCAGCATTTT. Protein: CASRTKAGGSNQPQHF.

The table lists this clonotype with many counts. This sequence joins TRBV20-1 and TRBJ2-3; TRBD2 agrees at 14 bases. Germline CDR1 DFQATT, CDR2 SNEGSKA (reference sequence). The junction had 6 bases not matched to a gene; V was cut back by 1 base and J by 6 bases. The CDR3 spans 16 residues. The CDR3 here is CSARGGLAGVADTQYF. Written as DNA, the CDR3 is TGCAGTGCTAGAGGGGGACTAGCGGGAGTCGCGGATACGCAGTATTTT.

This chain links TRBV3-1 with TRBJ1-2; 7 bases map to TRBD1. This CDR3 is built from 14 residues. Germline values: CDR1 LGHDT, CDR2 YNNKEL (reference sequence). Losses at the gene ends were 3 bases for V and 4 bases for J; bases not matched to a gene: 5. DNA of the CDR3: TGTGCCAGCAGCCACACAGGGGAGGCCTATGGCTACACCTTC. This codes for CASSHTGEAYGYTF.

This clonotype was picked up many times. The CDR3: CASSLGRGATEAFF. The CDR3 DNA is TGTGCCAGCAGTTTAGGGAGAGGCGCGACTGAAGCTTTCTTT. The chain combines TRBV12-3 or TRBV12-4 with TRBJ1-1; D gene uncertain. CDR3 length equals 14 residues. Trimming removed 1 base at V and 5 bases at J, with 11 bases between.

This clonotype was detected many times. The rearrangement uses TRBV15 and TRBJ1-4; D call uncertain. The V and J ends lost 1 base and 7 bases respectively, with 16 bases between them. CDR3 size: 16 residues. Germline V CDR1 and CDR2: LNHNV, YYDKDF (reference sequence). This CDR3 reads CATSRADSRQAEKLFF. In DNA, the CDR3 is TGTGCCACCAGCAGAGCCGACTCGCGACAAGCTGAAAAACTGTTTTTT.

This clonotype has at least ten counts. The rearrangement uses TRBV12-5 and TRBJ2-3; 8 bases are a match to TRBD1. The germline gives CDR1 LGHNT, CDR2 FRNRAP. This CDR3 region has 18 residues. V lost 4 bases to trimming and J lost 1 base; unmatched junction nucleotides: 13. The CDR3 DNA reads TGTGCTAGTGGTTCCACGGACAGGGAGTGGGAGGGCACAGATACGCAGTATTTT. Amino acids: CASGSTDREWEGTDTQYF.

This clonotype was seen at least ten times. The chain is built from TRBV11-3 and TRBJ2-5; TRBD2 matches 12 bases. CDR1 and CDR2 from the germline V gene are SGHNT and YENEEA. V dropped 0 bases and J dropped 4; count of bases not matched to a gene: 3. The CDR3 covers 16 residues. CDR3 coding DNA: TGTGCCAGCAGCTTAGAGACTAGCGGGGGACCAGAGACCCAGTACTTC. Amino acids: CASSLETSGGPETQYF.

As to this clonotype: A much larger clone differs by one base, so this may be a read error. The chain carries TRBV6-5 and TRBJ1-6, with D possibly being TRBD1 (6 bases). Germline V gene data show CDR1 as MNHEY and CDR2 as SVGAGI. The CDR3 spans 13 residues. The CDR3 is CASSYGQNSPLRF. For the CDR3, the DNA is TGTGCCAGCAGTTACGGACAGAATTCACCCCTCCGCTTT.

Ten or more counts support this clonotype. This chain connects TRBV4-1 to TRBJ2-3; a weak D match, TRBD2 (5 bases). The V gene lost 1 base and the J gene lost 6 bases, with 17 bases spanning the gap. The CDR3 sequence is 16 residues long. The V gene's germline CDR1 is MGHRA and CDR2 YSYEKL. This chain's CDR3 is CASSQVVRASRDTQYF. CDR3 coding DNA: TGCGCCAGCAGCCAAGTTGTGCGGGCTAGCCGGGATACGCAGTATTTT.

This clonotype was counted a few times. V usage is TRBV7-6 and J usage is TRBJ2-7; D remains ambiguous. Germline V gene data show CDR1 as SGHVS and CDR2 as FNYEAQ. V was cut by 1 base and J by 3 bases, with 19 bases left in between. The length of the CDR3 is 17 residues. The CDR3 here is CASSLVPGPTADYEQYF. In DNA form, the CDR3 reads TGTGCCAGCAGCTTAGTTCCAGGCCCCACCGCCGACTACGAGCAGTACTTC. The full variable domain, completed using reference TRBV7-6 and TRBJ2-7, is GAGVSQSPRYKVTKRGQDVALRCDPISGHVSLYWYRQALGQGPEFLTYFNYEAQQDKSGLPNDRFSAERPEGSISTLTIQRTEQRDSAMYRCASSLVPGPTADYEQYFGPGTRLTVT.

This clonotype has more than one count but fewer than ten. DNA of the CDR3: TGCGCCAGCAGCCAAGGACAGGGGACAAATCAGCCCCAGCATTTT. Protein: CASSQGQGTNQPQHF. The chain has TRBV4-1 and TRBJ1-5, with 8 nucleotides matching TRBD1. The CDR3 is 15 amino acids. V was pared by 1 base and J by 4 bases, with 3 bases of the junction left unmatched. Germline-derived CDR1 and CDR2 are MGHRA and YSYEKL.

This clonotype was found many times. The chain couples TRBV7-2 to TRBJ2-7, with D uncertain. Germline V gene data show CDR1 as SGHTA and CDR2 as FQGNSA. Trimming pared 2 bases from V and 6 bases from J, leaving 17 bases between. The CDR3 is made up of 15 amino acids. The CDR3 nucleotides read TGTGCCAGCAGCTTAATTCTGCTCATTAGAGGCGAGCAGTACTTC. Translated, it gives CASSLILLIRGEQYF.

This clonotype was observed at least ten times. The gene calls are TRBV5-1 and TRBJ2-1, with 10 bases identical to TRBD2. CDR1 SGHRS and CDR2 YFSETQ come from the germline V gene. This CDR3 region has 15 residues. Unmatched junction bases numbered 6, after V lost 0 bases and J lost 9 bases. The CDR3 loop reads CASSLGLAGDSEQFF. The CDR3, as DNA: TGCGCCAGCAGCTTGGGGCTAGCGGGAGACAGTGAGCAGTTCTTC.

This clonotype appeared many times. V gene TRBV6-1 combines with J gene TRBJ2-7, with D maybe TRBD2 (6 bases). Per germline, CDR1 MNHNS and CDR2 SASEGT. V was trimmed by 8 bases and J by 2 bases, leaving 19 bases between them. The CDR3 is 15 residues long. The CDR3: CASRLLEGDPYEQYF. DNA for the CDR3: TGTGCCAGCCGGCTTCTGGAGGGCGACCCCTACGAGCAGTACTTC.

This clonotype was recorded at least ten times. The chain uses TRBV19 and TRBJ2-1; 10 nucleotides agree with TRBD2. This CDR3 comprises 13 residues. Germline CDR1 LNHDA, CDR2 SQIVND (reference sequence). The V and J ends lost 7 bases and 9 bases, in that order; junction bases with no gene match: 6. CDR3: CASTSSGSREQFF. The CDR3 bases are TGTGCCAGTACGTCTAGCGGGAGTCGTGAGCAGTTCTTC.

This clonotype was recorded many times. The genes are TRBV2 and TRBJ1-3, with D unresolved. The V gene lost 3 bases and the J gene lost 0 bases, with 6 bases spanning the gap. The CDR3 is 14 amino acids. Germline CDR1 SNHLY, CDR2 FYNNEI. The CDR3 sequence is CASSDQSSGNTIYF. The CDR3 nucleotides are TGTGCCAGCAGTGACCAGAGCTCTGGAAACACCATATATTTT. The full variable domain, its missing parts supplied by reference TRBV2 and TRBJ1-3, is EPEVTQTPSHQVTQMGQEVILRCVPISNHLYFYWYRQILGQKVEFLVSFYNNEISEKSEIFDDQFSVERPDGSNFTLKIRSTKLEDSAMYFCASSDQSSGNTIYFGEGSWLTVV.

Written as DNA, the CDR3 is TGTGCCAGCAGCCAAGAGAAAATTCTAGAGACCCAGTACTTC. Translating it yields CASSQEKILETQYF. This sequence joins TRBV3-1 and TRBJ2-5, with unresolved D. V lost 0 bases to trimming and J lost 4 bases, with 9 bases between them. Germline-derived CDR1 and CDR2 are LGHDT and YNNKEL (reference sequence). The CDR3 contains 14 residues.